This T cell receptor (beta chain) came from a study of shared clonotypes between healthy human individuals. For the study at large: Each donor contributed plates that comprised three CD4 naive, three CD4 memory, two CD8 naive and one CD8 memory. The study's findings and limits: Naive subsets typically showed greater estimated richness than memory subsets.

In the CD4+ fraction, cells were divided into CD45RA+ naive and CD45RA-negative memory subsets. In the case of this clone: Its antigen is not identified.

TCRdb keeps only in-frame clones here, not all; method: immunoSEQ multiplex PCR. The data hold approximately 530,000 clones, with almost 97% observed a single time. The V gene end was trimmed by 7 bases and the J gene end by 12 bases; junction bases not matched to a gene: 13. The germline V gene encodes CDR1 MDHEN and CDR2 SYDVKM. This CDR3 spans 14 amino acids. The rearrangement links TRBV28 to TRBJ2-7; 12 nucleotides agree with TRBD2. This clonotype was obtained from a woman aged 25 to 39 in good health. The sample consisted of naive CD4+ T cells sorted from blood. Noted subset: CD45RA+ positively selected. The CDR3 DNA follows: TGTGCCAGCAACCCCCGGGCTAGCGGGAGGGGGGGGTACTTC. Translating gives CASNPRASGRGGYF.